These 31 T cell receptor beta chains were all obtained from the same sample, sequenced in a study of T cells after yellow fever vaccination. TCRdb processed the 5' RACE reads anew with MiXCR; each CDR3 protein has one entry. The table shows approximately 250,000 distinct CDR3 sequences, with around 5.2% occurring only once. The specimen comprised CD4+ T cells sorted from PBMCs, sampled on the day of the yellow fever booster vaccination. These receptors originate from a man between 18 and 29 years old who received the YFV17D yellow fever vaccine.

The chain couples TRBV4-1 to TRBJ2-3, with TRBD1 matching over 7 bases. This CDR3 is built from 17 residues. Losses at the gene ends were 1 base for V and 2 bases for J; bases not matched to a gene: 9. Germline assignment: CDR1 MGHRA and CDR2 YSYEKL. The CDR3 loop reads CASSQVNMGQNTDTQYF. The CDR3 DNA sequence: TGCGCCAGCAGCCAAGTCAATATGGGACAGAACACAGATACGCAGTATTTT.

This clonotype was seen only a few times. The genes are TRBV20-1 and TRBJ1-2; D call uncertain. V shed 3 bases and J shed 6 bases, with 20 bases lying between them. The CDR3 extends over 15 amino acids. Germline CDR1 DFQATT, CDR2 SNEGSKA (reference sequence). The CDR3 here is CSASRSGRIYDGYTF. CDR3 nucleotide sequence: TGCAGTGCTAGTCGGTCAGGCAGAATCTACGATGGCTACACCTTC.

The CDR3 DNA sequence: TGCGCCAGCAGCTTCCGAGAGGCCTACAATGAGCAGTTCTTC. The encoded protein is CASSFREAYNEQFF. V is TRBV5-1 and J is TRBJ2-1; D gene ambiguous. The CDR3 is 14 residues long. Germline V gene data show CDR1 as SGHRS and CDR2 as YFSETQ. V was clipped by 2 bases and J by 2 bases, with 8 bases between them. The complete variable domain, with remaining parts taken from reference TRBV5-1 and TRBJ2-1, reads KAGVTQTPRYLIKTRGQQVTLSCSPISGHRSVSWYQQTPGQGLQFLFEYFSETQRNKGNFPGRFSGRQFSNSRSEMNVSTLELGDSALYLCASSFREAYNEQFFGPGTRLTVL.

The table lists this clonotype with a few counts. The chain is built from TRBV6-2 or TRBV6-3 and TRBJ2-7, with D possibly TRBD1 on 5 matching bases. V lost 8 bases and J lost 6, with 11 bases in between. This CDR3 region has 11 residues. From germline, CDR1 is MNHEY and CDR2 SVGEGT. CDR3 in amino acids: CASAWGSEQYV. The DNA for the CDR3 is TGTGCCAGCGCATGGGGCTCCGAGCAGTACGTC.

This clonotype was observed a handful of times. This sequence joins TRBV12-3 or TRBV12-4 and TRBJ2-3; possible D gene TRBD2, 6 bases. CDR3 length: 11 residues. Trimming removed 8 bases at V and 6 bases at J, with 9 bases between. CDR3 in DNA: TGTGCCAGCGGGACTTTGGATACGCAGTATTTT. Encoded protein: CASGTLDTQYF.

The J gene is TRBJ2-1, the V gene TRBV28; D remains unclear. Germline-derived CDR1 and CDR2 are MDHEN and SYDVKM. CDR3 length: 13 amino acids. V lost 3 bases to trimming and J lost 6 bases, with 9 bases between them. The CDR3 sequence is CASSLASTNEQFF. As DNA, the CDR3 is TGTGCCAGCAGTTTGGCAAGCACCAATGAGCAGTTCTTC.

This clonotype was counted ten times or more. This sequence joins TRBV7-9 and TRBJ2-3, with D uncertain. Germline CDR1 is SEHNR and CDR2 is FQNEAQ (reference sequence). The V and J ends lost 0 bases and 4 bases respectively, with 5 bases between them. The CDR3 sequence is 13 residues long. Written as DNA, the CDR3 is TGTGCCAGCAGCTTAGCTTTGGCAGATACGCAGTATTTT. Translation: CASSLALADTQYF.

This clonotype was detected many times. The CDR3 sequence: CASSFQVRNEQFF. The CDR3 DNA reads as TGTGCCAGCAGTTTTCAGGTCAGGAATGAGCAGTTCTTC. The chain couples TRBV12-3 or TRBV12-4 to TRBJ2-1, with D uncertain. The V end was cut by 3 bases, the J end by 7 bases, with 10 bases between. The CDR3 has 13 amino acids.

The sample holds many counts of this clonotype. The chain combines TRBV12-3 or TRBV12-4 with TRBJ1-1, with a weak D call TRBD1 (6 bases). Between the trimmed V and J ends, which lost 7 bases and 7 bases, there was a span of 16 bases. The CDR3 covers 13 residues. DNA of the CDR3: TGTGCCAGCACCCCGTGGGGGGCTGGTGAAGCTTTCTTT. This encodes CASTPWGAGEAFF.

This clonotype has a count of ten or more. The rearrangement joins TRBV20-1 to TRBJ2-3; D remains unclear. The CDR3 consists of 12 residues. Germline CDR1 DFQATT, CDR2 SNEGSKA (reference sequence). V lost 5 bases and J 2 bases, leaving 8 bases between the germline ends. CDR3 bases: TGCAGTGCTGAAAGGTCCACAGATACGCAGTATTTT. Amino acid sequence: CSAERSTDTQYF.

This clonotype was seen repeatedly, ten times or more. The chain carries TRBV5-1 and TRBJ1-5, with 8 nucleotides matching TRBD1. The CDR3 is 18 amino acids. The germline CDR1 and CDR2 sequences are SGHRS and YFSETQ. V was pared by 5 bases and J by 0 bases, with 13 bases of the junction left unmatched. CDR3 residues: CASSKKDREGYSNQPQHF. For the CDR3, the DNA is TGCGCCAGCAGTAAAAAGGACAGGGAGGGTTATAGCAATCAGCCCCAGCATTTT.

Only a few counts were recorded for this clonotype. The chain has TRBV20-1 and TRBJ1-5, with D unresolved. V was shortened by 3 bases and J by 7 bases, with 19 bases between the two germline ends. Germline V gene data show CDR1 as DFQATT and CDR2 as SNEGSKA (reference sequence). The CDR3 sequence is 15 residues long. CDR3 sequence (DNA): TGCAGTGCTAGTAGTATTACAGACGCTACCCAGCCCCAGCATTTT. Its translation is CSASSITDATQPQHF.

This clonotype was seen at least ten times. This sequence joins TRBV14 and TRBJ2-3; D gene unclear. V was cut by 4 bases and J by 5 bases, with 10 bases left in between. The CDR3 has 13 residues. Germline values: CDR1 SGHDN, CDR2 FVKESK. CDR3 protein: CASSLDRRDTQYF. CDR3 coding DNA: TGTGCCAGCAGCCTAGACCGGAGAGATACGCAGTATTTT.

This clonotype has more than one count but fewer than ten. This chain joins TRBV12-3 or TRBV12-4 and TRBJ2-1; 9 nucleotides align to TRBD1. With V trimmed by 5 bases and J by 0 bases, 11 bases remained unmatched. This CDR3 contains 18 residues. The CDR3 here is CASSPDRGLLNSYNEQFF. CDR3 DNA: TGTGCCAGCAGTCCGGACAGGGGATTACTAAACTCCTACAATGAGCAGTTCTTC.

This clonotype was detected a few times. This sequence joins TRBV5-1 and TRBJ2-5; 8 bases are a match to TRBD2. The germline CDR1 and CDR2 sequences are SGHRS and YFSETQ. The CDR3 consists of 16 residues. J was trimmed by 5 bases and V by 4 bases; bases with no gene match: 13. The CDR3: CASSPPTGGAWETQYF. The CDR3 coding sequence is TGCGCCAGCAGCCCCCCGACCGGGGGGGCCTGGGAGACCCAGTACTTC.

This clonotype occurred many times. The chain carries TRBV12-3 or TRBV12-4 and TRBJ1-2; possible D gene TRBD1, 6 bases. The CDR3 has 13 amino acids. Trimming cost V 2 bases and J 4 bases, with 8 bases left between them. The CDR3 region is CASSLQGTYGYTF. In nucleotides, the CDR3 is TGTGCCAGCAGTTTACAGGGGACCTATGGCTACACCTTC.

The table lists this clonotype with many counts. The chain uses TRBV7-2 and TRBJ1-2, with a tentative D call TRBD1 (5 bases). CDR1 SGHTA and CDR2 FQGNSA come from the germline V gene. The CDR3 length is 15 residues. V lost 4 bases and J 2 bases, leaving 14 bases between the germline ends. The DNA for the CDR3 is TGTGCCAGCAGCTGGGGGTTGGGGGGAAACTATGGCTACACCTTC. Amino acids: CASSWGLGGNYGYTF.

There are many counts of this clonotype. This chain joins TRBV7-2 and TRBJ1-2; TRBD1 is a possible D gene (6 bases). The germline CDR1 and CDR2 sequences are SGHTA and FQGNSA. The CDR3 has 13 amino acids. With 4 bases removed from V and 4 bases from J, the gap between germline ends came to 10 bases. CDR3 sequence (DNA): TGTGCCAGCAGCTCGGGGGCAGGCTATGGCTACACCTTC. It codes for CASSSGAGYGYTF.

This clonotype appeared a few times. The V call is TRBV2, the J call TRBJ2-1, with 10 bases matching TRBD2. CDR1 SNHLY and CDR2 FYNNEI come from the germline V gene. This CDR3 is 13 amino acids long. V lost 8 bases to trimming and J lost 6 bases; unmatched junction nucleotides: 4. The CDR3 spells CASGSGGGNEQFF. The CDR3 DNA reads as TGTGCCAGCGGAAGCGGGGGGGGCAATGAGCAGTTCTTC.

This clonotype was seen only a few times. The CDR3 DNA follows: TGTGCCAGCAGACCGGCCGGGACAGTGGCCTACGAGCAGTACGTC. Translated: CASRPAGTVAYEQYV. The rearrangement joins TRBV28 to TRBJ2-7, with TRBD1 identical over 7 bases. Per the germline V gene, CDR1 is MDHEN and CDR2 is SYDVKM. This CDR3 comprises 15 residues. V lost 6 bases, J lost 2 bases, and 10 bases stayed unmatched.

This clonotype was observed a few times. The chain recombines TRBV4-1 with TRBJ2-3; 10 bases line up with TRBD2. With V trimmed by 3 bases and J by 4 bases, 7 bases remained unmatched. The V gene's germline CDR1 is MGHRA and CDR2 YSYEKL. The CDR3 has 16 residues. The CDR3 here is CASSQQPSGGADTQYF. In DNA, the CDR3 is TGCGCCAGCAGCCAGCAACCTAGCGGGGGTGCAGATACGCAGTATTTT.

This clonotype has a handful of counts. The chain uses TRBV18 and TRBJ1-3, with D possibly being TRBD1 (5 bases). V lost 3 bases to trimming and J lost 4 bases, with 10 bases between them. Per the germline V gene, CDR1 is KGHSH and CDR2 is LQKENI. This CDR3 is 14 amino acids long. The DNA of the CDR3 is TGTGCCAGCTCACCCGGGACGCAAGGAAACACCATATATTTT. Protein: CASSPGTQGNTIYF.

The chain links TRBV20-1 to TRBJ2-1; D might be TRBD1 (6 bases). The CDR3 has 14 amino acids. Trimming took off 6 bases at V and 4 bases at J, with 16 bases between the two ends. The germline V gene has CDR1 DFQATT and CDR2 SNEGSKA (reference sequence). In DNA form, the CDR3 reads TGCAGTGCCCGAAGGCCCAGGGGATACAATGAGCAGTTCTTC. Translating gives CSARRPRGYNEQFF.

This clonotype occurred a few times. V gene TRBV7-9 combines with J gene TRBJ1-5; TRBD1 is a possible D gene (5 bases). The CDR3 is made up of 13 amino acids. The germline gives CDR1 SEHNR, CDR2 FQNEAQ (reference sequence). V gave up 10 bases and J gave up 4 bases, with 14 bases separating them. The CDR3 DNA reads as TGTGCCACCGAGATGGGGGAAAATCAGCCCCAGCATTTT. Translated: CATEMGENQPQHF.

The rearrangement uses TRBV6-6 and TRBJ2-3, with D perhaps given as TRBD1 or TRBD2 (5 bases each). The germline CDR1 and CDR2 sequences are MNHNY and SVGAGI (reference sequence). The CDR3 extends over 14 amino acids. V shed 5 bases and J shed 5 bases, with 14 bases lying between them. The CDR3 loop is CASSAGTMRDTQYF. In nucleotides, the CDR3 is TGTGCCAGCAGTGCCGGGACCATGCGAGATACGCAGTATTTT.

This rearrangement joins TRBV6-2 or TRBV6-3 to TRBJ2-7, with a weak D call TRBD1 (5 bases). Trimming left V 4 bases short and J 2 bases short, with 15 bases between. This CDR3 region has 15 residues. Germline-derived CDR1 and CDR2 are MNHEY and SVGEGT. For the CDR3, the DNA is TGTGCCAGCAGTTGGGGTCCCTCGACAGCCTACGAGCAGTACGTC. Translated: CASSWGPSTAYEQYV.

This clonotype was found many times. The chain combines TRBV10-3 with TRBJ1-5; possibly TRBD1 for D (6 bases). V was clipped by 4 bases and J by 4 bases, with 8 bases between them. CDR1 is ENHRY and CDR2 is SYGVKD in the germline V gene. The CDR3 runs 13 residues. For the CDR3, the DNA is TGTGCCATCAGTGGGACAGAGAATCAGCCCCAGCATTTT. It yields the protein CAISGTENQPQHF.

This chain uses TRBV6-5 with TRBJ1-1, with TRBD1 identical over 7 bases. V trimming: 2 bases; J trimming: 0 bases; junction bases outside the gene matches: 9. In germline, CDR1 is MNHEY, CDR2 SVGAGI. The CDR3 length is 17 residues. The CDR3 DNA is TGTGCCAGCAGTTACATTCCCGGGACAGCGCTGAACACTGAAGCTTTCTTT. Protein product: CASSYIPGTALNTEAFF.

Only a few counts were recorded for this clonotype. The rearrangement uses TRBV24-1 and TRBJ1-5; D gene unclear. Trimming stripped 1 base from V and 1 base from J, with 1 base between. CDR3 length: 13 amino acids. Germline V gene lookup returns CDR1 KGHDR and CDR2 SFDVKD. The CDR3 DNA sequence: TGTGCCACCAGTGATTTAAGCAATCAGCCCCAGCATTTT. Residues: CATSDLSNQPQHF.

The CDR3 region has the DNA TGCGCCAGCAGCTTGGGTGGGACAGGATCCTACGAGCAGTACTTC. It codes for CASSLGGTGSYEQYF. The chain carries TRBV5-1 and TRBJ2-7; 8 bases agree with TRBD1. Germline CDR1 SGHRS, CDR2 YFSETQ. The CDR3 loop spans 15 amino acids. The V gene end was trimmed by 0 bases and the J gene end by 1 base; junction bases not matched to a gene: 3.

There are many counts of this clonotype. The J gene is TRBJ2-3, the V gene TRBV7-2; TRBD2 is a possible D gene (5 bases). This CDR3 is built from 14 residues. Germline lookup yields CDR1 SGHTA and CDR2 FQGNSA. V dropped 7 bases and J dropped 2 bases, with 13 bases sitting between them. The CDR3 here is CASKTMLDTDTQYF. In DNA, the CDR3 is TGTGCCAGCAAGACTATGCTAGACACAGATACGCAGTATTTT.